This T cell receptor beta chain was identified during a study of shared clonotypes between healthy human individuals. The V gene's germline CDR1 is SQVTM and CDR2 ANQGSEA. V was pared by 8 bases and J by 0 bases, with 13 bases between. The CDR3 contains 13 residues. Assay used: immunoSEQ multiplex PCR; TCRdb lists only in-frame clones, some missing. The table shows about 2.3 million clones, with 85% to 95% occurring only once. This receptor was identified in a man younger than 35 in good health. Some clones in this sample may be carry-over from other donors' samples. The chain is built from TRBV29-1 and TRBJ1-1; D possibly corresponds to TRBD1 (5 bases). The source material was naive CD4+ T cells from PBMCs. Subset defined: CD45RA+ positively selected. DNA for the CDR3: TGCAGCTGTATTAGACAGATGAACACTGAAGCTTTCTTT. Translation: CSCIRQMNTEAFF.